The sequence of this T cell receptor beta chain was determined in a study of T cell responses to AZD1222 COVID-19 vaccine. Study information: Second-dose schedules of about 4 or about 12 weeks were combined.

For this clone: The antigen remains undetermined.

Method: immunoSEQ multiplex PCR; TCRdb's copy keeps in-frame clones and lacks some. This sample has some 130,000 clones; about 92% occur once, and the top ten carry about 3%. Whole-study results and caveats: Among the donors, most were white British and more were female, and clonal diversity was possibly underestimated.

Trimming left V 8 bases short and J 6 bases short, with 21 bases between. Germline loops: CDR1 SGHVS, CDR2 FQNEAQ. CDR3 length: 15 residues. The input for sequencing was peripheral blood, taken on day 0 of AZD1222 vaccination. This clonotype was sampled from an adult in good health. V usage is TRBV7-8 and J usage is TRBJ2-3, with D perhaps TRBD2 (6 bases). The CDR3 loop reads CASAISAGRTDTQYF. The CDR3 DNA sequence: TGTGCCAGCGCTATATCGGCGGGGCGGACGGATACGCAGTATTTT.